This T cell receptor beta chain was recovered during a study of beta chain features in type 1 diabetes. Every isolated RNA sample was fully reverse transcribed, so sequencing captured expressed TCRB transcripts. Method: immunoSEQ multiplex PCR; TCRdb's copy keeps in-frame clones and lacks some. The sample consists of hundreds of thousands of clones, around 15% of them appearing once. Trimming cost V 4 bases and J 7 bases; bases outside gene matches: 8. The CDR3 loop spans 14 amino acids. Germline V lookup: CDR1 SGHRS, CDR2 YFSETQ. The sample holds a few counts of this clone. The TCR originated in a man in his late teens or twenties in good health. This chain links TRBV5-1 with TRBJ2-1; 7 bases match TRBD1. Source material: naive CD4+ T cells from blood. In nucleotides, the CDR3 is TGCGCCAGCAGCCCGAGGACAGGAAGTAATGAGCAGTTCTTC. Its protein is CASSPRTGSNEQFF.